This T cell receptor beta chain was recovered during a study of T cell changes during pregnancy in multiple sclerosis. With V trimmed by 4 bases and J by 0 bases, 5 bases remained unmatched. CDR1 and CDR2 from the germline V gene are SGDLS and YYNGEE. This CDR3 contains 16 residues. TCRdb keeps only in-frame clones here, not all; method: immunoSEQ multiplex PCR. Found here are about 38,000 clones, around nine tenths of them singletons; the top ten hold roughly 0.38%. The receptor comes from a female donor in good health, enrolled as a control in a pregnancy study. Here the sequenced sample was CD4+ T cells from peripheral blood mononuclear cells, taken after pregnancy. This rearrangement joins TRBV9 to TRBJ2-2, with 8 bases aligning to TRBD1. The CDR3: CASSPRTGPNTGELFF. The CDR3, as DNA: TGTGCCAGCAGCCCTAGGACAGGGCCGAACACCGGGGAGCTGTTTTTT. The entire variable domain, with the rest obtained from reference TRBV9 and TRBJ2-2, is as follows: DSGVTQTPKHLITATGQRVTLRCSPRSGDLSVYWYQQSLDQGLQFLIQYYNGEERAKGNILERFSAQQFPDLHSELNLSSLELGDSALYFCASSPRTGPNTGELFFGEGSRLTVL.